The present TCR beta chain was sequenced within a study of vaccination and CD4 T cells after COVID-19. The study, taken as a whole, reports: Convalescent patients gained a median approximately 88% of their reactive clones only post-vaccination. Spike mono-reactivity was found in 304 of the 307 vaccine-specific clones identified in convalescent patients.

Per germline, CDR1 SEHNR and CDR2 FQNEAQ (reference sequence). Trimming removed 1 base from V and 4 bases from J; junction bases left unmatched: 11. This CDR3 is 17 amino acids long. Time point reported: late sampling 161 to 241 days after vaccination in a few convalescent patients. Remarks on this clonotype: The antigen is not known.

TCRdb re-called the PCR reads with MiXCR, one entry per CDR3 protein. Altogether some 29,000 distinct CDR3 sequences are present, roughly 50% being singletons, with the ten largest covering 5.5% to 7.5%. The sequencing used CD4+ T cells from blood, collected about 7 months after SARS-CoV-2 vaccination. The receptor comes from a human donor who had recovered from COVID-19. The V call is TRBV7-9, the J call TRBJ2-5; 8 nucleotides line up with TRBD2. DNA for the CDR3: TGTGCCAGCAGCTTAGGTCCGTCAGCGGGAGCTGGAGAGACCCAGTACTTC. This encodes CASSLGPSAGAGETQYF.